These 5 T cell receptor beta chains originate from one sample sequenced in a study of T-cell reconstitution after alpha-beta-depleted transplantation in children. Library preparation (for TCRbeta) was performed with unique molecular identifiers. TCRdb independently ran MiXCR on the PCR reads; one entry per CDR3 protein. Here the sample spans hundreds of thousands of distinct CDR3 sequences, 13% being singletons. Sequences were derived from PBMCs, sampled before TCRalphabeta/CD19-depleted stem cell transplant. These TCRs come from a girl aged 2 to 9 with congenital amegakaryocytic thrombocytopenia, due to receive a stem cell transplant.

This clonotype was seen at least ten times. The rearrangement joins TRBV5-1 to TRBJ2-2; D possibly corresponds to TRBD1 (5 bases). Per germline, CDR1 SGHRS and CDR2 YFSETQ. Trimming cost V 3 bases and J 6 bases, with 15 bases left between them. The CDR3 consists of 15 residues. The CDR3 sequence is CASSSDGHPAGELFF. In nucleotides, the CDR3 is TGCGCCAGCAGCTCTGACGGACACCCCGCCGGGGAGCTGTTTTTT.

This clonotype was detected once. The V and J genes are TRBV5-1 and TRBJ2-1; 8 bases are shared with TRBD2. Germline CDR1 SGHRS, CDR2 YFSETQ. The CDR3 extends over 15 amino acids. Germline trimming cut 0 bases from V and 4 bases from J; bases unmatched to any gene: 3. This chain's CDR3 is CASSLVGLAYNEQFF. DNA of the CDR3: TGCGCCAGCAGCTTGGTAGGACTAGCTTACAATGAGCAGTTCTTC.

This clonotype was observed many times. The chain has TRBV12-3 or TRBV12-4 and TRBJ2-5, with TRBD1 identical over 9 bases. V lost 5 bases to trimming and J lost 3 bases; unmatched junction nucleotides: 7. The CDR3 is 15 amino acids. CDR3 amino acids: CASSPQGASKETQYF. For the CDR3, the DNA is TGTGCCAGCAGTCCACAGGGGGCGAGTAAAGAGACCCAGTACTTC.

The genes are TRBV7-2 and TRBJ2-2; 7 bases are a match to TRBD2. There are 17 residues in the CDR3. Germline V lookup: CDR1 SGHTA, CDR2 FQGNSA. The V gene end was trimmed by 3 bases and the J gene end by 7 bases; junction bases not matched to a gene: 14. CDR3 sequence reads: CASSLRASSGKGGELFF. The DNA for the CDR3 is TGTGCCAGCAGCTTGCGCGCCTCTAGCGGCAAGGGCGGGGAGCTGTTTTTT.

This clonotype was seen ten or more times. The chain employs TRBV28 and TRBJ1-6; TRBD1 agrees at 10 bases. Germline V gene lookup returns CDR1 MDHEN and CDR2 SYDVKM. The CDR3 covers 14 residues. Trimming took 4 bases from V and 13 from J; bases not matched to a gene: 7. CDR3 coding DNA: TGTGCCAGCAGTTCGATCCCGGACAGGGGGCCCCTCCACTTT. Translating gives CASSSIPDRGPLHF.